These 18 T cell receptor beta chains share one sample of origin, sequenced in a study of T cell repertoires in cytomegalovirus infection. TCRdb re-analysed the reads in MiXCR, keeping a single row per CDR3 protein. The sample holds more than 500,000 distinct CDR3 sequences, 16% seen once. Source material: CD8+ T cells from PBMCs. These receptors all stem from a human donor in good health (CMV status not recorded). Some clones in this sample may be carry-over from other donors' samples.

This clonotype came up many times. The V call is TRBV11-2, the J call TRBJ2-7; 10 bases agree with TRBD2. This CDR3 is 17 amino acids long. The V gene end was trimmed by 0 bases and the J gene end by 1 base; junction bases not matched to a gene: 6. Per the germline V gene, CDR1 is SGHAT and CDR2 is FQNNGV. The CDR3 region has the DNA TGTGCCAGCAGCTTAGACTCCCAGCGGGAGGGATCCTACGAGCAGTACTTC. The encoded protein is CASSLDSQREGSYEQYF.

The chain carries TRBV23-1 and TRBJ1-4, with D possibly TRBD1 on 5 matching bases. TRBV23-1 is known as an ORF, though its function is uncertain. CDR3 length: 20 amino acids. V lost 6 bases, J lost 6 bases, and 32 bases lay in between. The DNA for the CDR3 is TGCGCCAGCAGCCACTTCCCGATCCCTCCAAAAAATGGGGGAGATGAAAAACTGTTTTTT. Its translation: CASSHFPIPPKNGGDEKLFF.

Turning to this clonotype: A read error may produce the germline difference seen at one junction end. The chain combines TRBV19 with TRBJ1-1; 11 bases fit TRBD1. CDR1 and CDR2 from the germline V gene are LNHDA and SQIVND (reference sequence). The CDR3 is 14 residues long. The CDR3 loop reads CASSIGTGGADAFF. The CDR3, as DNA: TGTGCCAGTAGTATAGGGACAGGGGGCGCTGATGCTTTCTTT.

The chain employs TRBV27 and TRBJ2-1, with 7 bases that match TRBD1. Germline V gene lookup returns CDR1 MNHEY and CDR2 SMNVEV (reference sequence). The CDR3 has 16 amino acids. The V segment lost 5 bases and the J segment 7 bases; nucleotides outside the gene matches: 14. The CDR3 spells CASSTHLTGKTNEQFF. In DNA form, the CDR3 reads TGTGCCAGCAGTACCCACCTGACAGGGAAGACGAATGAGCAGTTCTTC.

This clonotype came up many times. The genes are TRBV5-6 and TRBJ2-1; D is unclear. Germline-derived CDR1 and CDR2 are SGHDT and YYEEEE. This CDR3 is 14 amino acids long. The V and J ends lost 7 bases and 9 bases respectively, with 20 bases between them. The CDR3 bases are TGTGCCAGCGCACCGGGCCACCCCTCGGGTGAGCAGTTCTTC. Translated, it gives CASAPGHPSGEQFF.

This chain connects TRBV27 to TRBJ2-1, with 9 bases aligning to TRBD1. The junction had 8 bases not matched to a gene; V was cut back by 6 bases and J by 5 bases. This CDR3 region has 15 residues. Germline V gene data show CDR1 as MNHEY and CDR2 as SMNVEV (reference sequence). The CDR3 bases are TGTGCCAGCAGAGGCGGGACAGGGAACGACAATGAGCAGTTCTTC. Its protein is CASRGGTGNDNEQFF.

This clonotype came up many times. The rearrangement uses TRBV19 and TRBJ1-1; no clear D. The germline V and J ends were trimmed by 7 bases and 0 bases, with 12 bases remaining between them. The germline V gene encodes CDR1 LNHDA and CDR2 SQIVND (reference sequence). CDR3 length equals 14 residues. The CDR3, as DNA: TGTGCCAGTATAGAGGGCGAGATGAACACTGAAGCTTTCTTT. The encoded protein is CASIEGEMNTEAFF.

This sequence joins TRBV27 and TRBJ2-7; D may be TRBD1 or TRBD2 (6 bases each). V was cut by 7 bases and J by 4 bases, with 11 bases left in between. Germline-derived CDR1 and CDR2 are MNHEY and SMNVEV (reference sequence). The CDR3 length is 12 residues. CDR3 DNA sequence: TGTGCCAGCATCGGAGGGGGGTACGAGCAGTACTTC. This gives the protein CASIGGGYEQYF.

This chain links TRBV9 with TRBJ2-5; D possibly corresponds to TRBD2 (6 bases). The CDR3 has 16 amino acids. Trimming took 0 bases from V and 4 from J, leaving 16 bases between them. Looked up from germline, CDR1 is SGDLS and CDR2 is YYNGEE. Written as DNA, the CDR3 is TGTGCCAGCAGCGTAGAGTATGCTAGCGTTCGAGAGACCCAGTACTTC. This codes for CASSVEYASVRETQYF.

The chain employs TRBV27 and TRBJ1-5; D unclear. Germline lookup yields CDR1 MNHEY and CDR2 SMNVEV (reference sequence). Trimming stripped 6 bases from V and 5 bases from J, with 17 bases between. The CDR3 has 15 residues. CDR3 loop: CASSPPGNGHQPQHF. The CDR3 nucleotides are TGTGCCAGCAGCCCTCCGGGTAATGGCCATCAGCCCCAGCATTTT.

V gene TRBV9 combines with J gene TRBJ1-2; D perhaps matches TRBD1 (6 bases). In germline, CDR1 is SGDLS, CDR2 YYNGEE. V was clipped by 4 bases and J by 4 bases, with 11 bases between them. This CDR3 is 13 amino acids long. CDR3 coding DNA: TGTGCCAGCAGCACAGGGAAACGCTATGGCTACACCTTC. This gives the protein CASSTGKRYGYTF.

CDR3 amino acids: CASSRRGKNTEAFF. The CDR3 nucleotides read TGTGCCAGCAGCCGCCGCGGCAAGAACACTGAAGCTTTCTTT. This chain links TRBV28 with TRBJ1-1; D gene uncertain. Germline CDR1 MDHEN, CDR2 SYDVKM. This CDR3 has 14 residues. Between the trimmed V and J ends, which lost 6 bases and 1 base, there was a span of 12 bases.

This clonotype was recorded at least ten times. CDR3 loop: CASSHLGGGPGEQFF. The DNA of the CDR3 is TGTGCCAGCAGTCACCTTGGGGGGGGGCCGGGTGAGCAGTTCTTC. V usage is TRBV7-8 and J usage is TRBJ2-1, with D possibly being TRBD2 (7 bases). Germline V CDR1 and CDR2: SGHVS, FQNEAQ. The CDR3 is 15 amino acids. V lost 6 bases and J 9 bases, leaving 21 bases between the germline ends.

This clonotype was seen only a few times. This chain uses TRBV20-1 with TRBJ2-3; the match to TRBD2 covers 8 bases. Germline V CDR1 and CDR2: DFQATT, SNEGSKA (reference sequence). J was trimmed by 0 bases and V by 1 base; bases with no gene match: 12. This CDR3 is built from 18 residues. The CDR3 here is CSARVSGRVGFSTDTQYF. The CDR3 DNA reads TGCAGTGCTAGAGTCTCCGGGAGGGTCGGGTTTAGCACAGATACGCAGTATTTT.

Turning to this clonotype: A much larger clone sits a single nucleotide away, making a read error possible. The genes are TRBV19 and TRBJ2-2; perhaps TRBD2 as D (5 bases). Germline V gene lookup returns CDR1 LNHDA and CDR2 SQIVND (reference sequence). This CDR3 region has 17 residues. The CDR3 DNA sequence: TGTGCCAGTAGTATAGTTGGTCCCCGGGCCGGCACCGGGGTGCTGTTTTTT. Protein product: CASSIVGPRAGTGVLFF.

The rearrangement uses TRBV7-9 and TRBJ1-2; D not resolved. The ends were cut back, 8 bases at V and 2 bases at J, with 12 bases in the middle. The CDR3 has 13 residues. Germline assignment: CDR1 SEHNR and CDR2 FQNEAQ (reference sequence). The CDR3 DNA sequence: TGTGCCAGCCCACTGGGAGAGAACTATGGCTACACCTTC. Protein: CASPLGENYGYTF.

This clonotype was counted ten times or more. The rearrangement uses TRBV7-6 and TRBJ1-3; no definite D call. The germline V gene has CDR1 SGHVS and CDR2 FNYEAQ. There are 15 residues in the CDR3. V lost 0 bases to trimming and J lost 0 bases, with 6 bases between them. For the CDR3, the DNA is TGTGCCAGCAGCTTAGCGGGCAGCTCTGGAAACACCATATATTTT. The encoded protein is CASSLAGSSGNTIYF.

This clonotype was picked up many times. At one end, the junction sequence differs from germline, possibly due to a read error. CDR3 protein: CASSLAGDYNEQFF. The CDR3 DNA is TGTGCCAGCAGTTTAGCGGGCGACTATAATGAGCAGTTCTTC. The chain joins TRBV5-1 to TRBJ2-1; 7 nucleotides align to TRBD2. Germline values: CDR1 SGHRS, CDR2 YFSETQ. The CDR3 runs to 14 residues.